This T cell receptor beta chain comes out of a study of control samples from healthy donors and cancer patients. Using immunoSEQ multiplex PCR, the repertoire was profiled, and TCRdb retains in-frame clones only, with some absent. There are around 99,000 clones in the sample; over 75% occur only once, and 4% to 5.5% lies in the top ten. The source of this sequence is a human donor in good health. The donor label of this sample is uncertain. Sequencing was done on a sample of blood.

CDR3 region: CASRSTGGGEKLFF. The CDR3, as DNA: TGCGCCAGCAGGTCGACAGGGGGAGGTGAAAAACTGTTTTTT. This chain links TRBV5-1 with TRBJ1-4; 9 positions agree with TRBD1. CDR1 and CDR2 from the germline V gene are SGHRS and YFSETQ. Germline trimming cut 5 bases from V and 7 bases from J; bases unmatched to any gene: 6. The CDR3 runs to 14 residues.